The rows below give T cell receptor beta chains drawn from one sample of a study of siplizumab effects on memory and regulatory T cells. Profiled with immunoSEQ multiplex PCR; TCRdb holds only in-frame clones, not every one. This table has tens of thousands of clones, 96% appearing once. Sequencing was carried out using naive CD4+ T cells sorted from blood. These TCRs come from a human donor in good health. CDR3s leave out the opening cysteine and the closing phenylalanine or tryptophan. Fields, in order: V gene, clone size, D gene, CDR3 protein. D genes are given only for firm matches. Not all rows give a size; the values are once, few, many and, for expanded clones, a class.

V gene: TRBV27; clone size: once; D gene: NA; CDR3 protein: ASSLAGYGYT
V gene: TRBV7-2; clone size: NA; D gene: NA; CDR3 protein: ASSLVQGPRNTEAF
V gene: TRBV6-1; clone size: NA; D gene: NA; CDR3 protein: ASSEFFWLSGANVLT
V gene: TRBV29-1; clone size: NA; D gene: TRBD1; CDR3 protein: SVKGAGDTQY
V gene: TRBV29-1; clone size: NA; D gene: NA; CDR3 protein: SVEWGQGSSIWT
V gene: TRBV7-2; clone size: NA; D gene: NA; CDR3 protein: ASSLVWTTGTGELF
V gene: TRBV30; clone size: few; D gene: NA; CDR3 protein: AWRLPGVIF
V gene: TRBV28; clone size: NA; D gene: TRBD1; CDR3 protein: APTILGQAYGWTEAF
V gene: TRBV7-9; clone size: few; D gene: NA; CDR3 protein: ASSLESAVHPLH
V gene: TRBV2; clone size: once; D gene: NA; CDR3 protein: ASSEDPGEPSYEQY
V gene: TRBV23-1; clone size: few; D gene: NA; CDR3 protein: ASGNLNTEAF
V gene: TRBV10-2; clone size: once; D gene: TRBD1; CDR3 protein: ASSGTGGGYEQY
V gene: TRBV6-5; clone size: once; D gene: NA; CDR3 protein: ASRPPRLESHEQY
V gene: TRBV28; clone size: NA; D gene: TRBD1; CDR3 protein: ASTYRDRASYGYT
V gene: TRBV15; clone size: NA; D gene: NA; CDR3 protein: ATSRDHTPGLAF
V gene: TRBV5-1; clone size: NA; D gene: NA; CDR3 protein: ASSLGENNEQF